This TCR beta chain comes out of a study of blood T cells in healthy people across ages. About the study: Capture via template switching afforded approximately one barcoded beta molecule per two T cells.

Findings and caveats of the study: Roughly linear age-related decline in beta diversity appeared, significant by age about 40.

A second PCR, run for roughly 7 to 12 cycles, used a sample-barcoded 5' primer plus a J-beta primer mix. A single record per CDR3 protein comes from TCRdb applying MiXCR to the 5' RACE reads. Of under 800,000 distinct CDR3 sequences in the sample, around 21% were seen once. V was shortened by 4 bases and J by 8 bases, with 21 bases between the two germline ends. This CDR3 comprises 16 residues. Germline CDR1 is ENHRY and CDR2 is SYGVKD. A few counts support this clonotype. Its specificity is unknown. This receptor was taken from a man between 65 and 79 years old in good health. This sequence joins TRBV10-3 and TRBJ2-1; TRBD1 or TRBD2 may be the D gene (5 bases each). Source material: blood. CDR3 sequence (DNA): TGTGCCATCAGTGTATCCGGGGCTCCGCGCATGGATGAGCAGTTCTTC. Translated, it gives CAISVSGAPRMDEQFF.